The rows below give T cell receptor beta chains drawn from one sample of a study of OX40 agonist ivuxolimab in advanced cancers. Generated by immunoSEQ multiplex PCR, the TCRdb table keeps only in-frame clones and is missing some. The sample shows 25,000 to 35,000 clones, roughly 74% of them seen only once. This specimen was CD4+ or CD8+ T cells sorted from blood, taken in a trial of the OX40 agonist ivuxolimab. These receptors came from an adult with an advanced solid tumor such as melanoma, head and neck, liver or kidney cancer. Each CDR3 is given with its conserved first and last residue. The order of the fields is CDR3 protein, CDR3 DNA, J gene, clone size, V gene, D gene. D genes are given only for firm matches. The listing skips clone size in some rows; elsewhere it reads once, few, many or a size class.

CDR3 protein: CASSPGDQPQHF
CDR3 DNA: TGTGCCAGCAGTCCTGGGGATCAGCCCCAGCATTTT
J gene: TRBJ1-5
clone size: once
V gene: TRBV28
D gene: -

CDR3 protein: CASSLVAPSNQPQHF
CDR3 DNA: TGTGCCAGCAGCTTAGTCGCACCTAGCAATCAGCCCCAGCATTTT
J gene: TRBJ1-5
clone size: -
V gene: TRBV7-9
D gene: -

CDR3 protein: CASSLWTGANGYTF
CDR3 DNA: TGTGCCAGCAGCTTATGGACAGGAGCGAATGGCTACACCTTC
J gene: TRBJ1-2
clone size: -
V gene: TRBV7-9
D gene: TRBD1

CDR3 protein: CASSLSRSYTF
CDR3 DNA: TGTGCCAGCAGCTTAAGCAGGAGCTACACCTTC
J gene: TRBJ1-2
clone size: few
V gene: TRBV7-9
D gene: -

CDR3 protein: CASTEGEDTQYF
CDR3 DNA: TGTGCCAGCACCGAGGGGGAAGATACGCAGTATTTT
J gene: TRBJ2-3
clone size: -
V gene: TRBV6-6
D gene: -

CDR3 protein: CASRQTGDSTDTQYF
CDR3 DNA: TGTGCCAGCAGGCAAACAGGGGATAGCACAGATACGCAGTATTTT
J gene: TRBJ2-3
clone size: -
V gene: TRBV7-8
D gene: TRBD1

CDR3 protein: CASSYGGQGTYGYTF
CDR3 DNA: TGTGCCAGCAGTTACGGCGGACAGGGCACCTATGGCTACACCTTC
J gene: TRBJ1-2
clone size: -
V gene: TRBV6-6
D gene: TRBD1

CDR3 protein: CASSADRVYGYTF
CDR3 DNA: TGTGCCAGCAGTGCGGACAGGGTATATGGCTACACCTTC
J gene: TRBJ1-2
clone size: -
V gene: TRBV2
D gene: TRBD1

CDR3 protein: CASLGGGTGELFF
CDR3 DNA: TGTGCCAGCCTCGGGGGTGGTACCGGGGAGCTGTTTTTT
J gene: TRBJ2-2
clone size: -
V gene: TRBV2
D gene: -

CDR3 protein: CAWSVPRGTGHQPQHF
CDR3 DNA: TGTGCCTGGAGTGTACCGCGGGGGACAGGGCACCAGCCCCAGCATTTT
J gene: TRBJ1-5
clone size: -
V gene: TRBV30
D gene: TRBD1

CDR3 protein: CASSPQGARNTEAFF
CDR3 DNA: TGTGCCAGCAGCCCACAGGGGGCGCGGAACACTGAAGCTTTCTTT
J gene: TRBJ1-1
clone size: -
V gene: TRBV5-5
D gene: TRBD1

CDR3 protein: CASSYKGTQYF
CDR3 DNA: TGTGCCAGCAGTTATAAGGGGACCCAGTACTTC
J gene: TRBJ2-5
clone size: once
V gene: TRBV2
D gene: -

CDR3 protein: CASSIGGGQTDTQYF
CDR3 DNA: TGTGCCAGTAGTATAGGCGGGGGTCAAACAGATACGCAGTATTTT
J gene: TRBJ2-3
clone size: -
V gene: TRBV19
D gene: TRBD2

CDR3 protein: CASSESNTDTQYF
CDR3 DNA: TGCGCCAGCAGTGAGTCGAATACAGATACGCAGTATTTT
J gene: TRBJ2-3
clone size: -
V gene: TRBV10-2
D gene: -

CDR3 protein: CASSLFGSGHTGELFF
CDR3 DNA: TGTGCCAGCAGCTTATTCGGTAGCGGGCACACCGGGGAGCTGTTTTTT
J gene: TRBJ2-2
clone size: -
V gene: TRBV13
D gene: TRBD2

CDR3 protein: CASSVQPNTGELFF
CDR3 DNA: TGTGCCAGCAGCGTTCAGCCGAACACCGGGGAGCTGTTTTTT
J gene: TRBJ2-2
clone size: -
V gene: TRBV9
D gene: -

CDR3 protein: CAWSVTAISTDTQYF
CDR3 DNA: TGTGCCTGGAGTGTAACTGCCATTAGCACAGATACGCAGTATTTT
J gene: TRBJ2-3
clone size: -
V gene: TRBV30
D gene: -

CDR3 protein: CASSEAGAGKNIQYF
CDR3 DNA: TGTGCCAGCAGCGAGGCAGGTGCTGGCAAAAACATTCAGTACTTC
J gene: TRBJ2-4
clone size: once
V gene: TRBV11-2
D gene: -

CDR3 protein: CASSLRWDYGYTF
CDR3 DNA: TGTGCCAGCAGCTTAAGGTGGGACTATGGCTACACCTTC
J gene: TRBJ1-2
clone size: -
V gene: TRBV7-8
D gene: -

CDR3 protein: CASSLESGGAIDTQYF
CDR3 DNA: TGCGCCAGCAGCTTGGAAAGCGGGGGGGCCATAGATACGCAGTATTTT
J gene: TRBJ2-3
clone size: once
V gene: TRBV5-1
D gene: TRBD2

CDR3 protein: CASSEYRDPDTQYF
CDR3 DNA: TGCGCCAGCAGTGAGTACAGGGACCCAGATACGCAGTATTTT
J gene: TRBJ2-3
clone size: -
V gene: TRBV10-1
D gene: -

CDR3 protein: CASSRTGTGGFNEQFF
CDR3 DNA: TGTGCCAGCAGCCGGACCGGGACAGGGGGCTTCAATGAGCAGTTCTTC
J gene: TRBJ2-1
clone size: -
V gene: TRBV5-6
D gene: TRBD1

CDR3 protein: CASTGRRDQPQHF
CDR3 DNA: TGTGCCAGCACGGGGAGACGAGATCAGCCCCAGCATTTT
J gene: TRBJ1-5
clone size: once
V gene: TRBV27
D gene: -

CDR3 protein: CASSFQFKGDTQYF
CDR3 DNA: TGTGCCAGCAGCTTCCAGTTTAAGGGAGATACGCAGTATTTT
J gene: TRBJ2-3
clone size: -
V gene: TRBV5-4
D gene: -

CDR3 protein: CASGPGQGNQPQHF
CDR3 DNA: TGTGCTAGTGGTCCGGGACAGGGGAATCAGCCCCAGCATTTT
J gene: TRBJ1-5
clone size: medium-sized
V gene: TRBV12-5
D gene: TRBD1

CDR3 protein: CASSAPDRATEAFF
CDR3 DNA: TGTGCCAGCAGTGCCCCCGACAGGGCCACTGAAGCTTTCTTT
J gene: TRBJ1-1
clone size: -
V gene: TRBV6-1
D gene: TRBD1